This T cell receptor beta chain was found in a study of T-cell reconstitution after alpha-beta-depleted transplantation in children. Regarding the study as a whole: The main origin of T-cell counts and diversity one year after transplant was newly produced T cells. It was surviving recipient T cells and thymic progenitors that gave some patients high TCRbeta diversity at day 60. In patients about two months after transplant, alpha-beta T cells reportedly arose from several hundred expanded graft clones.

The CDR3 is 13 amino acids. V gave up 10 bases and J gave up 3 bases; unmatched junction bases: 7. For TCRbeta, the library was prepared with unique molecular identifiers. TCRdb ran MiXCR on the PCR reads and lists one entry per CDR3 protein. This sample yields about 980,000 distinct CDR3 sequences, of which about 29% are seen a single time; 28% belongs to the top ten. As regards this clonotype: The antigen is not known.

The sequences come from PBMCs, mostly from graft donor cells, collected 360 days after TCRalphabeta/CD19-depleted stem cell transplant. The rearrangement links TRBV12-3 or TRBV12-4 to TRBJ1-1, with 8 bases fitting TRBD1. The clonotype was recovered from a boy younger than two who had a stem cell transplant for SCID, so the T cells may come from the graft donor. CDR3 protein: CATNGQGDTEAFF. In DNA form, the CDR3 reads TGTGCCACCAACGGACAGGGCGACACTGAAGCTTTCTTT.